Listed below are T cell receptor beta chains from one sample, sequenced in a study of cytomegalovirus exposure and HLA in healthy donors. Libraries were prepared by immunoSEQ multiplex PCR; TCRdb keeps only in-frame clonotypes and omits some of them. The table has more than 110,000 clones, around two thirds seen once. Specimen: PBMCs. These receptor sequences come from a woman in her fifties or sixties in good health and CMV-seropositive. CDR3s include the opening cysteine and the closing phenylalanine or tryptophan. D genes are given only for firm matches. Not all rows give a size; the values are once, few, many and, for expanded clones, a class.

TRBV27	.	TRBJ1-1	.	TGTGCCAGCAGTCCCCGACAACTCACTGAAGCTTTCTTT	CASSPRQLTEAFF
TRBV6-5	TRBD1	TRBJ2-3	few	TGTGCCAGCACCAGAAGCCAGGGGGAAGATACGCAGTATTTT	CASTRSQGEDTQYF
TRBV9	.	TRBJ1-1	.	TGTGCCAGCAGCGTACCCCCAGGAGGCGCACTTGAAGCTTTCTTT	CASSVPPGGALEAFF
TRBV27	.	TRBJ1-5	.	TGTGCCAGCAGCCCCTGGCGGGGGGCAGGTCAGCCCCAGCATTTT	CASSPWRGAGQPQHF
TRBV5-6	.	TRBJ1-1	few	TGTGCCAGCAGCTTGGAAGGGGTTTTCACTGAAGCTTTCTTT	CASSLEGVFTEAFF
TRBV30	.	TRBJ1-5	.	TGTGCCTGGAGTGGACCAACTGGGCGACAGCCCCAGCATTTT	CAWSGPTGRQPQHF
TRBV25-1	.	TRBJ2-7	once	TGTGCCAGCAGTGAACTGGGGGCATCCTACGAGCAGTACTTC	CASSELGASYEQYF
TRBV13	.	TRBJ1-1	once	TGTGCCAGCAGCCCCTGGGGGGTTATTAGGAGCACTGAAGCTTTCTTT	CASSPWGVIRSTEAFF
TRBV6-1	TRBD1	TRBJ2-7	.	TGTGCCAGCAGTGGGTCACCGGGACAGGAGAGGTACGAGCAGTACTTC	CASSGSPGQERYEQYF
TRBV28	.	TRBJ1-4	.	TGTGCCAGCAGCCGAGGAGGGGTTCATAATGAAAAACTGTTTTTT	CASSRGGVHNEKLFF
TRBV7-2	.	TRBJ1-2	few	TGTGCCAGCAGCCCGGGAAAGGTCTCCTTCTATGGCTACACCTTC	CASSPGKVSFYGYTF
TRBV7-8	TRBD1	TRBJ2-1	.	TGTGCCAGCAGCACCGGGACAGTGACCTACAATGAGCAGTTCTTC	CASSTGTVTYNEQFF
TRBV9	TRBD2	TRBJ2-7	.	TGTGCCAGCAGCCCGTGGGACCGGGGGGACGAGCAGTACTTC	CASSPWDRGDEQYF
TRBV5-6	.	TRBJ1-2	.	TGTGCCAGCAGCCTGTTGGCCTATGGCTACACCTTC	CASSLLAYGYTF
TRBV27	.	TRBJ2-7	.	TGTGCCGCGGCCCGGGACTTCTCCTACGAGCAGTACTTC	CAAARDFSYEQYF
TRBV7-9	.	TRBJ2-5	.	TGTGCCAGCAGCCTCGGACAGAACCAAGAGACCCAGTACTTC	CASSLGQNQETQYF
TRBV12-5	TRBD1	TRBJ2-2	.	TGTGCTAGTGGTTTGGTACAGGGGGGAACCGGGGAGCTGTTTTTT	CASGLVQGGTGELFF
TRBV28	.	TRBJ1-1	.	TGTGCCAGCAGTTCTTCAGTGAACACTGAAGCTTTCTTT	CASSSSVNTEAFF
TRBV27	.	TRBJ1-1	.	TGTGCCAGCACTAAAAGTCGTAACGTGGACACTGAAGCTTTCTTT	CASTKSRNVDTEAFF
TRBV5-1	TRBD1	TRBJ2-3	.	TGCGCCAGCAGCTTGGGAAACTCGGACAGGGCCGCAGATACGCAGTATTTT	CASSLGNSDRAADTQYF
TRBV30	TRBD2	TRBJ2-7	.	TGTGCCTGGAGTCGTAGTGCGTTTAGCGGGAGGGATACGGGGGAGCAGTACTTC	CAWSRSAFSGRDTGEQYF
TRBV9	.	TRBJ1-4	.	TGTGCCAGCAGCGCCTTTGGCGGGGGACTAGGTGAAAAACTGTTTTTT	CASSAFGGGLGEKLFF
TRBV7-2	TRBD2	TRBJ2-1	.	TGTGCCAGCAGCCTCTCCCTAGCGGGAAGGAATGAGCAGTTCTTC	CASSLSLAGRNEQFF
TRBV10-3	TRBD1	TRBJ2-1	.	TGTGCCATCAGACAGGGGCACCATGAGCAGTTCTTC	CAIRQGHHEQFF
TRBV9	.	TRBJ1-1	.	TGTGCCAGCAGCATAACGCATGAGCACACTGAAGCTTTCTTT	CASSITHEHTEAFF
TRBV5-1	TRBD2	TRBJ2-3	.	TGCGCCAGCAGCTTGGCCAAACTAGCGGGAATCACAGATACGCAGTATTTT	CASSLAKLAGITDTQYF
TRBV6-1	.	TRBJ2-1	.	TGTGCCAGCAGTAAGGAGTATTACAATGAGCAGTTCTTC	CASSKEYYNEQFF
TRBV6-5	.	TRBJ2-7	.	TGTGCCAGCAGTTACTCTAGCGAGCAGTACTTC	CASSYSSEQYF
TRBV6-6	TRBD2	TRBJ2-3	.	TGTGCCAGCAGTGCGGGAGGGAGTAACACAGATACGCAGTATTTT	CASSAGGSNTDTQYF